What follows is one T cell receptor (beta chain) and its context. The antigen is undetermined. Measured with immunoSEQ multiplex PCR; TCRdb has only the in-frame clones, and not every one. The sample contains about 350,000 clones, roughly 87% of which appear only once. This sample was taken from a study of cytomegalovirus exposure and HLA in healthy donors. V was pared by 1 base and J by 6 bases, with 16 bases between. CDR1 is SGHVS and CDR2 is FQNEAQ in the germline V gene. The CDR3 is made up of 16 amino acids. Notes on the study in general: The classifier reportedly diagnosed cytomegalovirus status with high sensitivity and specificity. TCR beta chains numbering 164 were designated cytomegalovirus-associated. The tendency of first-cohort TCR clusters to co-occur in the 130 or so validation repertoires was identified by a subsequent analysis.

The chain uses TRBV7-8 and TRBJ1-5; D may be TRBD1 (5 bases). The sequence was obtained from a woman in her 30s in good health and CMV-seropositive. Sequencing used PBMCs. The CDR3 sequence: CASSLEALQAGQPQHF. The CDR3 DNA is TGTGCCAGCAGCTTAGAAGCTCTACAGGCGGGTCAGCCCCAGCATTTT. The whole variable domain, filled in from reference TRBV7-8 and TRBJ1-5, reads GAGVSQSPRYKVAKRGQDVALRCDPISGHVSLFWYQQALGQGPEFLTYFQNEAQLDKSGLPSDRFFAERPEGSVSTLKIQRTQQEDSAVYLCASSLEALQAGQPQHFGDGTRLSIL.